Below, 17 T cell receptor beta chains from the same sample are listed, as sequenced in a study of blood T cell repertoires in COVID-19. Using immunoSEQ multiplex PCR, the repertoire was profiled, and TCRdb retains in-frame clones only, with some absent. The data contain more than 95,000 clones, approximately 68% of them seen just once; the ten biggest clones take up 2% to 2.5%. The material sequenced was peripheral blood. These receptors all stem from a woman between 70 and 85 years old with acute or convalescent COVID-19.

This clone was found a few times. Other DNA sequences in this specimen translate into the identical CDR3. The chain joins TRBV10-3 to TRBJ1-3; D is unresolved. Trimming cost V 6 bases and J 0 bases, with 9 bases left between them. The CDR3 has 14 residues. Per germline, CDR1 ENHRY and CDR2 SYGVKD. The CDR3 sequence: CAIRVGSSGNTIYF. In nucleotides, the CDR3 is TGTGCCATCAGAGTGGGGAGCTCTGGAAACACCATATATTTT.

The genes are TRBV24-1 and TRBJ2-7, with 10 positions matching TRBD1. This CDR3 is built from 15 residues. CDR1 is KGHDR and CDR2 is SFDVKD in the germline V gene. V lost 3 bases, J lost 2 bases, and 3 bases stayed unmatched. The chain's CDR3 is CATSDPGTGAYEQYF. CDR3 in DNA: TGTGCCACCAGTGATCCCGGGACAGGGGCCTACGAGCAGTACTTC.

The chain is built from TRBV7-9 and TRBJ2-7; 8 nucleotides match TRBD1. With V trimmed by 5 bases and J by 6 bases, 0 bases remained unmatched. The CDR3 consists of 11 residues. Germline CDR1 reads SEHNR; CDR2 reads FQNEAQ (reference sequence). DNA of the CDR3: TGTGCCAGCAGCGGACAGGGCGAGCAGTACTTC. Encoded protein: CASSGQGEQYF.

This clone was recorded a few times. The V and J genes are TRBV27 and TRBJ2-1; 9 nucleotides agree with TRBD2. This CDR3 has 16 amino acids. J gave up 8 bases and V 5 bases, and 13 bases lay outside the gene matches. From germline, CDR1 is MNHEY and CDR2 SMNVEV (reference sequence). CDR3 residues: CASSGSGGLRDHEQFF. CDR3 coding DNA: TGTGCCAGCAGTGGTAGCGGGGGACTACGGGACCATGAGCAGTTCTTC.

There are a few counts of this clone. The chain uses TRBV28 and TRBJ1-2, with TRBD1 as a possible D gene (6 bases). Trimming took off 4 bases at V and 8 bases at J, with 11 bases between the two ends. CDR1 and CDR2 from the germline V gene are MDHEN and SYDVKM. The CDR3 runs 12 residues. This CDR3 is CASSSNREGYTF. In DNA form, the CDR3 reads TGTGCCAGCAGTTCAAACAGGGAAGGCTACACCTTC.

The chain couples TRBV25-1 to TRBJ2-3; D call uncertain. The germline CDR1 and CDR2 sequences are MGHDK and SYGVNS. CDR3 length: 10 amino acids. V was pared by 6 bases and J by 4 bases, with 2 bases between. The CDR3 DNA sequence: TGTGCCAGCAGCGCAGATACGCAGTATTTT. Translated: CASSADTQYF.

The sample holds a few counts of this clone. The V call is TRBV21-1, the J call TRBJ1-1. TRBV21-1 is assigned pseudogene status. The length of the CDR3 is 17 residues. The CDR3 protein is CASSKDRTDSRNTEAFF. CDR3 DNA sequence: TGTGCCAGCAGCAAAGATAGGACGGACTCCCGGAACACTGAAGCTTTCTTT.

The CDR3 sequence: CASSFPGGNEKLFF. The CDR3 region has the DNA TGTGCCAGCAGTTTCCCAGGGGGCAATGAAAAACTGTTTTTT. The chain links TRBV6-6 to TRBJ1-4; 8 nucleotides line up with TRBD1. J was trimmed by 5 bases and V by 4 bases; bases with no gene match: 3. This CDR3 is built from 14 residues. CDR1 MNHNY and CDR2 SVGAGI come from the germline V gene (reference sequence).

This chain links TRBV5-4 with TRBJ2-5; 10 bases fit TRBD1. The germline CDR1 and CDR2 sequences are SGHNT and YYREEE (reference sequence). There are 14 residues in the CDR3. The ends lost 6 bases at V and 5 bases at J; junction bases unmatched: 7. CDR3 in amino acids: CASTLTGGGETQYF. DNA for the CDR3: TGTGCCAGCACCCTGACAGGGGGCGGTGAGACCCAGTACTTC.

With regard to this clone: One junction end disagrees with the germline gene, perhaps due to a read error. V is TRBV7-9 and J is TRBJ2-1, with 9 nucleotides matching TRBD2. From germline, CDR1 is SEHNR and CDR2 FQNEAQ (reference sequence). The CDR3 loop spans 14 amino acids. In nucleotides, the CDR3 is TGTGCCAGCAGCCAGGAGGTCGGCGGGAGGGCCCCGGTCTTC. Translating gives CASSQEVGGRAPVF. The full variable domain, rest sourced from reference TRBV7-9 and TRBJ2-1, is DTGVSQNPRHKITKRGQNVTFRCDPISEHNRLYWYRQTLGQGPEFLTYFQNEAQLEKSRLLSDRFSAERPKGSFSTLEIQRTEQGDSAMYLCASSQEVGGRAPVFGPGTRLTVL.

The rearrangement joins TRBV6-2 or TRBV6-3 to TRBJ1-4, with 7 bases fitting TRBD1. Germline V gene data show CDR1 as MNHEY and CDR2 as SVGEGT. V lost 5 bases and J lost 5; bases outside the gene matches: 8. The CDR3 consists of 15 residues. CDR3 sequence reads: CASSRYGTANEKLFF. The CDR3 DNA reads as TGTGCCAGCAGTCGATACGGGACAGCGAATGAAAAACTGTTTTTT.

This rearrangement joins TRBV12-3 or TRBV12-4 to TRBJ2-3; D gene ambiguous. Trimming removed 2 bases from V and 1 base from J, with 4 bases in between. The CDR3 consists of 13 residues. CDR3 DNA sequence: TGTGCCAGCAGTTTACAGGGCACAGATACGCAGTATTTT. It specifies CASSLQGTDTQYF.

The chain carries TRBV2 and TRBJ1-1; D unclear. Germline assignment: CDR1 SNHLY and CDR2 FYNNEI. Deletions cut 6 bases from V and 10 bases from J, with 24 bases between. The CDR3 length is 15 residues. CDR3 nucleotides: TGTGCCAGCAGGGCCGGAGGAGGGCCCTCCCTGGGAGCTTTCTTT. Its protein is CASRAGGGPSLGAFF.

J is TRBJ1-4 and V is TRBV18, with TRBD1 matching over 10 bases. The V and J ends lost 6 bases and 0 bases, in that order; junction bases with no gene match: 13. The length of the CDR3 is 19 residues. From germline, CDR1 is KGHSH and CDR2 LQKENI. CDR3 amino acids: CASSLKTGGAGPTNEKLFF. The CDR3 DNA is TGTGCCAGCTCCCTAAAGACAGGGGGCGCTGGCCCAACTAATGAAAAACTGTTTTTT.

This clone has only one observation. The rearrangement uses TRBV19 and TRBJ2-5; TRBD1 matches 7 bases. The trim removed 5 bases at V and 2 bases at J, leaving 11 bases unmatched. The CDR3 has 16 residues. The germline V gene has CDR1 LNHDA and CDR2 SQIVND (reference sequence). CDR3: CASSSPRDSLQETQYF. In DNA, the CDR3 is TGTGCCAGTAGTTCTCCCCGGGACAGCCTACAAGAGACCCAGTACTTC. The variable domain in full, with the rest retrieved from reference TRBV19 and TRBJ2-5, is DGGITQSPKYLFRKEGQNVTLSCEQNLNHDAMYWYRQDPGQGLRLIYYSQIVNDFQKGDIAEGYSVSREKKESFPLTVTSAQKNPTAFYLCASSSPRDSLQETQYFGPGTRLLVL.

The chain employs TRBV6-5 and TRBJ2-2; D is possibly TRBD1 (6 bases). CDR1 and CDR2 from the germline V gene are MNHEY and SVGAGI. The CDR3 loop spans 15 amino acids. The V gene lost 7 bases and the J gene lost 4 bases, with 16 bases spanning the gap. The CDR3, as DNA: TGTGCCAGCACGATCAGGACAGCATTCACCGGGGAGCTGTTTTTT. Protein: CASTIRTAFTGELFF.

The rearrangement links TRBV19 to TRBJ2-1; TRBD2 might be the D (5 bases). This CDR3 spans 14 amino acids. V lost 1 base, J lost 3 bases, and 7 bases lay in between. In germline, CDR1 is LNHDA, CDR2 SQIVND (reference sequence). The CDR3, as DNA: TGTGCCAGTAGTATAGTTGGGAGCTACAATGAGCAGTTCTTC. Translating it yields CASSIVGSYNEQFF.